This T cell receptor (beta chain) came from a study of T cell changes during pregnancy in multiple sclerosis (dated by TCRdb to between 2017 and 2020). Study-wide context: In women with multiple sclerosis, the researchers looked at how the T cell repertoire shifted as pregnancy progressed.

Libraries were made using the immunoSEQ multiplex PCR assay. The source is immuneACCESS, and TCRdb retained only in-frame sequences with V and J called. Part of the clones is not carried over; for the studies checked, unresolved V genes explain less than half of this, and the remainder is unexplained. In all, the sample holds around 75,000 clones, and roughly 90% of those were seen once. The biggest ten clones account for roughly 0.9% of the sample. For this clone: The antigen it recognizes is unknown. Base qualities are not recorded, but no much larger clone differs from it by a single base.

V is clipped by 8 bases and J by 3 bases, and the sequence between their germline boundaries is 13 bases long. Reading from cysteine to phenylalanine, the CDR3 counts 13 amino acids. Only CDR3 DNA is held: 39 bases, read in frame from base 1. From a lookup of the germline V gene, CDR1 and CDR2 are LGHNA and YSLEER. The origin of this receptor is a female donor in good health, enrolled as a control in a pregnancy study. The source material was peripheral blood, sampled in the first trimester of pregnancy. Recombination joined TRBV4-3 with TRBJ1-2; the D gene is perhaps TRBD1, from 5 matching bases. Here is the DNA: TGCGCCAGCGGGGGTTGGGGGGACTATGGCTACACCTTC. Its translation is CASGGWGDYGYTF.